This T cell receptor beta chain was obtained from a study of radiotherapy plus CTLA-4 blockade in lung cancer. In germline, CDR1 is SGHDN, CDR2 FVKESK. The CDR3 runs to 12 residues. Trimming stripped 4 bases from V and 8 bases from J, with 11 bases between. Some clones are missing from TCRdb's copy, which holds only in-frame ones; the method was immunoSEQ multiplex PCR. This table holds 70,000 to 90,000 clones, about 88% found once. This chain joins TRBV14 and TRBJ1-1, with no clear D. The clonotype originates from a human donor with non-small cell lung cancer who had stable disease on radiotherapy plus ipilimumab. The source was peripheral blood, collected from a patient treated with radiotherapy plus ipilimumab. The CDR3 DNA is TGTGCCAGCAGCCCTTCCGGTCTGGAAGCTTTCTTT. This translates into CASSPSGLEAFF.